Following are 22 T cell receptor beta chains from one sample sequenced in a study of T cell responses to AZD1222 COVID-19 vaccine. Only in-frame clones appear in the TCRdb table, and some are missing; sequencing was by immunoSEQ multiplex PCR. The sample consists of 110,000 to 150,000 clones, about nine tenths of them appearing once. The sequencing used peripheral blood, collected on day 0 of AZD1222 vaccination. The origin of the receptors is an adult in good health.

CDR3 in amino acids: CASSEASGGSLLEQYF. CDR3 coding DNA: TGTGCCAGCAGTGAAGCATCCGGGGGGTCCTTGCTCGAGCAGTACTTC. This chain links TRBV6-1 with TRBJ2-7; 7 bases line up with TRBD2. The CDR3 is 16 residues long. V lost 0 bases and J lost 6; bases outside the gene matches: 11. From germline, CDR1 is MNHNS and CDR2 SASEGT.

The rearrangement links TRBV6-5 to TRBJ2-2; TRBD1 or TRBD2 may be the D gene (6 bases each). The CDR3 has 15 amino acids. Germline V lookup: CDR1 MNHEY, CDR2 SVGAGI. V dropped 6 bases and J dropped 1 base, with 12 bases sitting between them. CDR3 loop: CASRPGEVNTGELFF. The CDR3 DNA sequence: TGTGCCAGCAGACCAGGGGAGGTGAACACCGGGGAGCTGTTTTTT.

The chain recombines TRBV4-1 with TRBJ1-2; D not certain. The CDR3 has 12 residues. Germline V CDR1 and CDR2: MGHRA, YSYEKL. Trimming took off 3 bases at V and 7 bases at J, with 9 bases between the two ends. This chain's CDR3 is CASSHLAGGYTF. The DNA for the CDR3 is TGCGCCAGCAGCCACCTTGCGGGTGGCTACACCTTC.

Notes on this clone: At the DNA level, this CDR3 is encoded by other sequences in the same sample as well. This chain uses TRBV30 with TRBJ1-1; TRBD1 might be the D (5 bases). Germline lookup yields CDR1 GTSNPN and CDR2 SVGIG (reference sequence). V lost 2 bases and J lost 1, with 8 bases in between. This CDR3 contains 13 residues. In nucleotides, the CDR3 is TGTGCCTGGAGTTTTCAGGGGAACACTGAAGCTTTCTTT. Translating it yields CAWSFQGNTEAFF.

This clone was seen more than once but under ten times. The CDR3 coding sequence is TGTGCCAGCAGGGCTATAGACTCGGTTAATCAGCCCCAGCATTTT. This translates into CASRAIDSVNQPQHF. The chain recombines TRBV2 with TRBJ1-5, with unresolved D. Germline V CDR1 and CDR2: SNHLY, FYNNEI. Trimming pared 6 bases from V and 4 bases from J, leaving 16 bases between. The CDR3 contains 15 residues.

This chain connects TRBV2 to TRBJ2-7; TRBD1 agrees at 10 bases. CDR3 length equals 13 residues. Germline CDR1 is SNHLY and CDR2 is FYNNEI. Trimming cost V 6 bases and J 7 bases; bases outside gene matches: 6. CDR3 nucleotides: TGTGCCAGCAGCAAAGACAGGGGGCATGAGCAGTACTTC. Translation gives CASSKDRGHEQYF.

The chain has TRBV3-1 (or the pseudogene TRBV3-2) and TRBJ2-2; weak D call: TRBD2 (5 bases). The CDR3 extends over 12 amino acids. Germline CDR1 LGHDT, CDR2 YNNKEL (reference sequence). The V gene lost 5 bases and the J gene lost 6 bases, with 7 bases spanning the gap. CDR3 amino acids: CASSSLAGELFF. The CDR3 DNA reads TGTGCCAGCAGCTCACTAGCCGGGGAGCTGTTTTTT.

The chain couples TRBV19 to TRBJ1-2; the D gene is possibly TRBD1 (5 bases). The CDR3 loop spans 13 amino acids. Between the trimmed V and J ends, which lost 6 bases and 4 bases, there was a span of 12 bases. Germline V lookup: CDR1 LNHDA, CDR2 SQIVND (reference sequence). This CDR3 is CASRSQEGYGYTF. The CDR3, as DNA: TGTGCCAGTAGGTCACAGGAGGGCTATGGCTACACCTTC.

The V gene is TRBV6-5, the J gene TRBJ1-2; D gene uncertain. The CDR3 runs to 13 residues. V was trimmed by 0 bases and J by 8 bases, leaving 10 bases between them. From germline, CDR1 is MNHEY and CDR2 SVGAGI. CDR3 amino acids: CASSYSRQGGYTF. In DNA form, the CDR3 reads TGTGCCAGCAGTTACTCACGACAAGGCGGCTACACCTTC.

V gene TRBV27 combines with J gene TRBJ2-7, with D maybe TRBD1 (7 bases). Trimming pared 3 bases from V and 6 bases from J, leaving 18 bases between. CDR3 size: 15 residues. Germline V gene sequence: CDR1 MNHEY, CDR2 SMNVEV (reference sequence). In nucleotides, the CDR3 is TGTGCCAGCAGTTTCTTATCAGGGGGGCCAGGCGAGCAGTACTTC. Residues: CASSFLSGGPGEQYF.

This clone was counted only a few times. The CDR3 nucleotides are TGTGCCAGCAGCTTAGGAAGGGGACTAGCGGCTAGCACAGATACGCAGTATTTT. Protein product: CASSLGRGLAASTDTQYF. This chain uses TRBV11-3 with TRBJ2-3; 11 bases fit TRBD2. This CDR3 spans 18 amino acids. J lost 0 bases, V lost 1 base, and 6 bases had no gene match. Germline CDR1 is SGHNT and CDR2 is YENEEA.

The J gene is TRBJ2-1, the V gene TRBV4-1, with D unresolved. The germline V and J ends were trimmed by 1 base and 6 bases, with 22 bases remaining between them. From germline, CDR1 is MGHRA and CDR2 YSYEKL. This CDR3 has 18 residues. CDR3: CASSQVDLGWTAGNEQFF. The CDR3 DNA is TGCGCCAGCAGCCAAGTTGACTTGGGGTGGACGGCTGGCAATGAGCAGTTCTTC.

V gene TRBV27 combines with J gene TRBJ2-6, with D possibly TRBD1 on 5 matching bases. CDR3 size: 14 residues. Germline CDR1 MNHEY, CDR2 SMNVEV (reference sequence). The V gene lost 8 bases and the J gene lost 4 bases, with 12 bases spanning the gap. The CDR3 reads CASAAGLGANVLTF. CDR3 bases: TGTGCCAGCGCGGCAGGGTTAGGGGCCAACGTCCTGACTTTC.

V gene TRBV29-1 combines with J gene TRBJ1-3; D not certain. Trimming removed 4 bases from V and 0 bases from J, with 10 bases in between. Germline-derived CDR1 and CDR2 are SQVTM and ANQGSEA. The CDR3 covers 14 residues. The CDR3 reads CSVVAGPSGNTIYF. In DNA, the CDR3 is TGCAGCGTTGTCGCAGGCCCCTCTGGAAACACCATATATTTT. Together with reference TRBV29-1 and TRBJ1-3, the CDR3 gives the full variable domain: SAVISQKPSRDICQRGTSLTIQCQVDSQVTMMFWYRQQPGQSLTLIATANQGSEATYESGFVIDKFPISRPNLTFSTLTVSNMSPEDSSIYLCSVVAGPSGNTIYFGEGSWLTVV.

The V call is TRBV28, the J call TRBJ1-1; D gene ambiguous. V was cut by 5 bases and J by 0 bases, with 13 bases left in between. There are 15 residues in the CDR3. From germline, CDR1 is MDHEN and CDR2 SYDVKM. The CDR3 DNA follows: TGTGCCAGCAGTCCCAGACGGATGATGAACACTGAAGCTTTCTTT. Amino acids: CASSPRRMMNTEAFF.

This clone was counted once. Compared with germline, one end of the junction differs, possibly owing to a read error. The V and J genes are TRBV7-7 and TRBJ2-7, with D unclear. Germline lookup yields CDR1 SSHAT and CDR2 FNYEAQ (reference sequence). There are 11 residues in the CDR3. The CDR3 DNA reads TGTGCTAGCAGCCCGGCCTACGAGCAGTACTTC. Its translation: CASSPAYEQYF.

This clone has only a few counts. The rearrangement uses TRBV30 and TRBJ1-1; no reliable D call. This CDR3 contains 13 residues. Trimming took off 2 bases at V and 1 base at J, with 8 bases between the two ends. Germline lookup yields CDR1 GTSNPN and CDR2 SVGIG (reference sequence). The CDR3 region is CAWSPQENTEAFF. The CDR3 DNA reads TGTGCCTGGAGTCCGCAGGAGAACACTGAAGCTTTCTTT.

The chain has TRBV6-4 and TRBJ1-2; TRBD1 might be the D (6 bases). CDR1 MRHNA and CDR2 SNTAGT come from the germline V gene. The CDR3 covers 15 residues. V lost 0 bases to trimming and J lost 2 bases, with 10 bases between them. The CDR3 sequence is CASSDSPGANYGYTF. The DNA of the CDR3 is TGTGCCAGCAGTGACTCACCGGGGGCCAACTATGGCTACACCTTC.

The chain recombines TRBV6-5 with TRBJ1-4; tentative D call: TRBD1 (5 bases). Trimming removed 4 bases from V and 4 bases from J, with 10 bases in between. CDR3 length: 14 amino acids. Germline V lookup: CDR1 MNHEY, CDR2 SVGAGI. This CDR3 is CASSWGTGNEKLFF. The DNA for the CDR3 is TGTGCCAGCAGTTGGGGGACCGGTAATGAAAAACTGTTTTTT.

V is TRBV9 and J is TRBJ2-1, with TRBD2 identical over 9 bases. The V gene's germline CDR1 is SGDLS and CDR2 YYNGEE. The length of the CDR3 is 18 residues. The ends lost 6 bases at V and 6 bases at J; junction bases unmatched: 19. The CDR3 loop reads CASTSRKGSGSTINEQFF. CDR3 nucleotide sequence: TGTGCCAGCACCTCGAGGAAGGGTAGCGGGAGCACCATCAATGAGCAGTTCTTC.

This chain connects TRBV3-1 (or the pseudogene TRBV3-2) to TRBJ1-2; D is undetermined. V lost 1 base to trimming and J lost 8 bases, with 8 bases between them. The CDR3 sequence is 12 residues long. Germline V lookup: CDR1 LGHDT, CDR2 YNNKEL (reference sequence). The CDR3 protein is CASSQGGIGYTF. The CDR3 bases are TGTGCCAGCAGCCAAGGGGGAATCGGCTACACCTTC.

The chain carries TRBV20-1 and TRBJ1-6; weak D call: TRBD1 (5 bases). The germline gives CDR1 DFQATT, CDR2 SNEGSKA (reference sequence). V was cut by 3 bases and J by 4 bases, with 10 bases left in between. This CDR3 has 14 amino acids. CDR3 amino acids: CSASPGKYNSPLHF. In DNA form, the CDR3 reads TGCAGTGCTAGTCCAGGGAAGTATAATTCACCCCTCCACTTT.